Described below is a single T cell receptor beta chain sequence and its context. Its antigen remains unknown. The sample carries other DNA sequences with the same CDR3. The record originates from a study of beta chain features in type 1 diabetes. Findings and caveats of the study: All four CD4+ subsets of Type 1 diabetes patients contained TCRB CDR3s that were moderately but significantly shorter. PCR could preferentially amplify shorter templates, alike in patients and controls.

The investigators reverse transcribed all of the isolated RNA, so they sequenced expressed TCRB transcripts. For naive, central memory and regulatory T cell samples, reads averaged roughly 4 million. Sequencing was performed with immunoSEQ multiplex PCR; in TCRdb, only in-frame clones are kept and a portion is missing. Of 300,000 to 350,000 clones listed, about a tenth are singletons. Sorting of CD4+ naive, central memory, regulatory and stem cell-like memory cells was performed via CD45RO/CCR7/CD25/CD127/CD95/CD27. The ends lost 6 bases at V and 2 bases at J; junction bases unmatched: 4. Looked up from germline, CDR1 is KGHSH and CDR2 is LQKENI. The CDR3 covers 14 residues.

Sequencing was carried out using central memory CD4+ T cells from blood. The V call is TRBV18, the J call TRBJ2-3; 8 nucleotides match TRBD2. The TCR was taken from a man aged 25-45 years with type 1 diabetes. The CDR3 loop reads CASSSSGATDTQYF. In DNA form, the CDR3 reads TGTGCCAGCTCTAGTAGCGGGGCCACAGATACGCAGTATTTT.